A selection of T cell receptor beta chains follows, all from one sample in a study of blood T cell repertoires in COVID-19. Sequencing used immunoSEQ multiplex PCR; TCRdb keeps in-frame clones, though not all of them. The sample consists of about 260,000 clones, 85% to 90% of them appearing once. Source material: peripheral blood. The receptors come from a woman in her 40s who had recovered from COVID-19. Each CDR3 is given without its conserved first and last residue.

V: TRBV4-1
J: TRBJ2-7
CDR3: ASSQAIHSYEQY

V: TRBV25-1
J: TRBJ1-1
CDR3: ATQGTGGTEAF

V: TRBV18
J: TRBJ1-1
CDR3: ASSYIGTGRTEAF

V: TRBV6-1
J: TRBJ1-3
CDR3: ASSEYGTGGHTIY

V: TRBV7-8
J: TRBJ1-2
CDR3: ASSPRRLLGYGYT

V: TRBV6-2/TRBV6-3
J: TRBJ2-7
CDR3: ASSTPHNSYEQY

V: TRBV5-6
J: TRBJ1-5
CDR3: ASSPRKTGALYAQH

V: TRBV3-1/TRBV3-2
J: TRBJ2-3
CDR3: ASSLLAAGTDTQY

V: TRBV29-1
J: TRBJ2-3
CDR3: SVGTGGTDTQY

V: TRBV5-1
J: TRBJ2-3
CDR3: ASGGAGTDTQY

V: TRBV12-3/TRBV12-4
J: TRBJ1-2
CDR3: ASSLSGAVGYT

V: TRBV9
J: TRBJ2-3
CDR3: ASSGHLTDTQY

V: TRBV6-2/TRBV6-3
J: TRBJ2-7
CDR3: ASRPSGGPYEQY

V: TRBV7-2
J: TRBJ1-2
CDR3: ASSLRGVYGYT

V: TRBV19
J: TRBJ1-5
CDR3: ASSGQGGNQPQH

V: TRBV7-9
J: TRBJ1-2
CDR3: ASSLTENYGYT

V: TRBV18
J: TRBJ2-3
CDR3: ASSPYPSGGVLFTDTQY

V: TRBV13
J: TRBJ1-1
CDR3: ASSLIGQGRDTEAF

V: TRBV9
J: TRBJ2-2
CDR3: ASSAGQGAGELF

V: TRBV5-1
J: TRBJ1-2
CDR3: ASSLEVRSSYT

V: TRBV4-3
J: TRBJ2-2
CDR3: ASSQSSGGGTGELF

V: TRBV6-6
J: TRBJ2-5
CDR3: ASSKHHRGEETQY

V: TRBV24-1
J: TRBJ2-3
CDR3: ATSDPPGQGTSTDTQY

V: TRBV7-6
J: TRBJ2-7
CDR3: ASSPGPGQGSYEQY

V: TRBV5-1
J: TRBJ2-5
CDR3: ASSLEGDGRQETQY

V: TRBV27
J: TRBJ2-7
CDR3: ASSLIPRVAGEQY

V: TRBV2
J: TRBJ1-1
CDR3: ASSYLEAF

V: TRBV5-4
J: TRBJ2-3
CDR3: ASSLGVAGGPADTQY

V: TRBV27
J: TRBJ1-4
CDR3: ASSLFPVAGGEVEKLF

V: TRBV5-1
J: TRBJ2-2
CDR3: ASSGAVHTGELF

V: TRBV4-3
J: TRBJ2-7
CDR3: ASSRTVWGGETYEQY

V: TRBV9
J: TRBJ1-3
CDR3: ASSVGGGLGNTIY

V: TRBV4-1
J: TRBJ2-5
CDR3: ASSPRTGVRETQY